This T cell receptor (beta chain) was sequenced for a study of CD8 T cells in ankylosing spondylitis. Broader study findings: Fewer than ten highly homologous variants made up a TCR beta motif, and this motif appeared characteristic of ankylosing spondylitis blood.

MiXCR, applied by TCRdb to the 5' RACE reads, yields one record per CDR3 protein. The table lists about 90,000 distinct CDR3 sequences, roughly 10% of them singletons. About this clonotype: Its antigen is unknown.

V lost 5 bases to trimming and J lost 3 bases; unmatched junction nucleotides: 10. The CDR3 loop spans 15 amino acids. The receptor's source is a male donor with ankylosing spondylitis. This chain uses TRBV12-3 or TRBV12-4 with TRBJ2-7, with 7 nucleotides matching TRBD2. The source material was blood, either unsorted or a sorted T cell fraction (not recorded which). DNA for the CDR3: TGTGCCAGCAGTCCCGATCCAGCGGGGTACTACGAGCAGTACGTC. It is translated as CASSPDPAGYYEQYV.